Following are 4 T cell receptor gamma chains from one sample sequenced in a study of γδ T cells in repeated Plasmodium falciparum infection. TCRdb made new clone calls on the multiplex PCR reads using CATT. The sample lists tens of thousands of gamma-chain clones, under 1.5% occurring once. Bulk repertoires came from Vgamma9/Vdelta2+ or Vdelta2-negative gammadelta T cells flow-sorted from PBMC. Sequenced material: gamma-delta T cells from blood. These receptors all stem from a pool of human donors (malaria-infected and uninfected, not separated).

On this clone: It is unclear where the CDR3 begins or ends on the DNA, so no DNA is shown, and the CDR3 is as TCRdb lists it. The sample carries other DNA sequences with the same CDR3. The V gene corresponds to TRGV2; no J gene was called. The length of the CDR3 is 19 amino acids, counting both ends. Germline-derived CDR1 and CDR2 are EGSNGY and YDSYNSKV. CDR3 amino acids: CATWERIIIRNSLAVEQHF.

For this clone: The protein that TCRdb holds for this DNA derives from a much larger clone and differs from the translated DNA at residue 15, which likely indicates a read error; the protein shown here is translated from the DNA. CDR3 sequence reads: CATWDGPNSRGSDWVKTF. As DNA, the CDR3 is TGTGCCACCTGGGACGGGCCCAACTCGCGCGGTAGTGATTGGGTCAAGACGTTT. V usage is TRGV2 and J usage is TRGJP2. The J gene was not available in TCRdb and was assigned here by matching the DNA to germline segments. Germline CDR1 is EGSNGY and CDR2 is YDSYNSKV. This CDR3 has 18 residues.

This clone was seen ten or more times. Given a far larger clone just one base away, this is likely a sequencing read error. The same CDR3 can be traced to other DNA sequences in this sample. The chain has TRGV9 and TRGJ1 or TRGJ2. The J gene was not available in TCRdb and was assigned here by matching the DNA to germline segments. The germline CDR1 and CDR2 sequences are GITISATS and ISYDGTV (reference sequence). Trimming at V came to 6 bases and at J to 9 bases, leaving 11 bases not matched to a gene. The CDR3 length is 12 residues. CDR3 region: CALWIRGFKKLF. CDR3 coding DNA: TGTGCCTTGTGGATAAGGGGCTTTAAGAAACTCTTT.

This clone occurred a few times. The TCRdb protein comes from a much larger clone and disagrees with this DNA's translation at residue 10, likely due to a read error; the protein given here is derived from the DNA. The V gene is TRGV2; the J gene was not called. Germline V gene data show CDR1 as EGSNGY and CDR2 as YDSYNSKV. CDR3 size: 12 residues. CDR3 in DNA: TGTGCCACCTGGGACGGGAGTTCTAAGGAACTCTTT. Translating it yields CATWDGSSKELF.